This TCR beta chain was identified in a study of OX40 agonist ivuxolimab in advanced cancers. Across the whole study: Ivuxolimab, an agonist antibody against OX40 (CD134), was given to patients. A mean age of around 66 years, range about 23 to 80, was recorded, and 70% to 85% were male.

This clone was observed a handful of times. No antigen is known for it. The germline V and J ends were trimmed by 5 bases and 9 bases, with 14 bases remaining between them. Germline V lookup: CDR1 MDHEN, CDR2 SYDVKM. The length of the CDR3 is 13 residues. Using immunoSEQ multiplex PCR, the repertoire was profiled, and TCRdb retains in-frame clones only, with some absent. The sample carries approximately 82,000 clones, 85% to 90% recorded once. General study points: Among T cells, CD8+ cells averaged more expanded clones than CD4+ cells. Individuals who were partial responders at 0.1-3.0 mg/kg had clonal expansion that ranked among the lowest.

The sample here was CD4+ or CD8+ T cells sorted from blood, taken in a trial of the OX40 agonist ivuxolimab. The sequence came from an adult with an advanced solid tumor such as melanoma, head and neck, liver or kidney cancer. This chain connects TRBV28 to TRBJ1-5; a possible D gene is TRBD1 (5 bases). CDR3 nucleotide sequence: TGTGCCAGCAGTCCCCCGGGGGGTCGGCCCCAGCATTTT. Protein: CASSPPGGRPQHF.